The clone carrying this TCR beta chain was recorded many times. This entry is derived from a study of T cells in Graves' hyperthyroidism and ophthalmopathy. TCR beta CDR3 sequences were amplified from RNA transcripts. First-round RT-PCR of the TCR CDR3 relied on the HTBI primer set. From the multiplex PCR reads, TCRdb called clonotypes with MiXCR, one entry per CDR3 protein. The sample comprises approximately 510,000 distinct CDR3 sequences, about a fifth of which are singletons, and around a quarter rests with the top ten. Per germline, CDR1 SGDLS and CDR2 YYNGEE. This CDR3 has 16 residues. The ends were cut back, 0 bases at V and 2 bases at J, with 14 bases in the middle.

Sequencing was carried out using blood. The rearrangement joins TRBV9 to TRBJ1-2; D is unresolved. This receptor was taken from a man between 18 and 29 years old with Graves' hyperthyroidism. The DNA for the CDR3 is TGTGCCAGCAGCGTAGTTGGGAGGGAACCCAACTATGGCTACACCTTC. Translation: CASSVVGREPNYGYTF.